This TCR beta chain was sequenced for a study of T cell responses to AZD1222 COVID-19 vaccine. Remarks on this clone: The antigen is not known.

Overall study findings and caveats: Baseline antibody screening turned up just six or seven seropositive AZD1222 recipients. Mostly white British, mostly female donors; authors suggested clonal diversity may be underestimated. Two AZD1222 doses significantly raised spike-specific TCR breadth and depth over controls.

CDR1 KGHSH and CDR2 LQKENI come from the germline V gene. The CDR3 runs 14 residues. Trimming took off 4 bases at V and 8 bases at J, with 15 bases between the two ends. Method: immunoSEQ multiplex PCR; TCRdb's copy keeps in-frame clones and lacks some. The sample lists some 150,000 clones, 88% occurring once. The sequencing used peripheral blood, collected on day 0 of MenACWY control vaccination. The source of this sequence is an adult in good health. The chain carries TRBV18 and TRBJ1-5; D is ambiguous. The chain's CDR3 is CASSLSGFSEPQHF. The CDR3 coding sequence is TGTGCCAGCTCACTATCTGGTTTCTCGGAGCCCCAGCATTTT.